Sequencing of this T cell receptor (beta chain) was carried out in a study of PD-1 blockade in classical Hodgkin lymphoma. After removal of 4 bases from V and 7 bases from J, the junction contained 6 bases not matched to a gene. Germline V gene lookup returns CDR1 SGHTS and CDR2 YDEGEE. This CDR3 region has 14 residues. Generated by immunoSEQ multiplex PCR, the TCRdb table keeps only in-frame clones and is missing some. Among 75,000 to 100,000 clones listed, 75% to 85% were seen once. Every one of the patients relapsed after autologous stem cell transplantation (brentuximab vedotin exposure was variable).

This clonotype was sampled from a human donor with classical Hodgkin lymphoma. The sequenced sample was peripheral blood mononuclear cells (PBMCs), obtained before the second cycle of nivolumab. The chain joins TRBV5-8 to TRBJ2-7; 12 bases align to TRBD2. CDR3 nucleotide sequence: TGTGCCAGCAGCAACGGACTAGCGGGAAGGGAGCAGTACTTC. It yields the protein CASSNGLAGREQYF.